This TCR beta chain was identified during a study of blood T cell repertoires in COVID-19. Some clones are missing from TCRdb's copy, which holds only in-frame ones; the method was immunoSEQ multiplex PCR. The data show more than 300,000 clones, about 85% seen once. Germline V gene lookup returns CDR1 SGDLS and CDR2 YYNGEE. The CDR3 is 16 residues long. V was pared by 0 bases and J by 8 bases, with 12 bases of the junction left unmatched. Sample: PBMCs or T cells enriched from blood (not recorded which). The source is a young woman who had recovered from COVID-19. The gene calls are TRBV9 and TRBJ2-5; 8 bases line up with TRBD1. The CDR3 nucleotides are TGTGCCAGCAGCGTAGAAATATCGGACAGGGCCGTTACCCAGTACTTC. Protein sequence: CASSVEISDRAVTQYF.